A single sample is the source of the 4 T cell receptor beta chains below, sequenced in a study of cytomegalovirus exposure and HLA in healthy donors. Clones were read by immunoSEQ multiplex PCR, and TCRdb kept only the in-frame ones, dropping some. Of 150,000 to 200,000 clones listed, just under 85% are singletons. The specimen was PBMCs. The source of these receptors is a man aged 25-45 years in good health and CMV-seropositive.

This chain uses TRBV25-1 with TRBJ2-1; 9 bases are a match to TRBD1. The CDR3 length is 15 residues. Germline V gene data show CDR1 as MGHDK and CDR2 as SYGVNS. J was trimmed by 9 bases and V by 3 bases; bases with no gene match: 9. The CDR3: CASSDSPGTGSEQFF. CDR3 in DNA: TGTGCCAGCAGTGATTCCCCCGGGACAGGGTCTGAGCAGTTCTTC.

V is TRBV14 and J is TRBJ1-2; D call uncertain. The V and J ends lost 4 bases and 3 bases respectively, with 9 bases between them. CDR1 is SGHDN, CDR2 FVKESK, per germline. The CDR3 sequence is 13 residues long. CDR3 coding DNA: TGTGCCAGCAGCCCCGACACTGACTATGGCTACACCTTC. This encodes CASSPDTDYGYTF.

V is TRBV6-1 and J is TRBJ2-1; 12 bases are shared with TRBD2. Unmatched junction bases numbered 6, after V lost 1 base and J lost 2 bases. The CDR3 extends over 18 amino acids. Per the germline V gene, CDR1 is MNHNS and CDR2 is SASEGT. In DNA form, the CDR3 reads TGTGCCAGCAGTGAAGGGACTCTAGCGGGGGGGCCCTACAATGAGCAGTTCTTC. This sequence encodes CASSEGTLAGGPYNEQFF.

The chain has TRBV19 and TRBJ2-1; 8 bases are a match to TRBD2. CDR1 is LNHDA and CDR2 is SQIVND in the germline V gene (reference sequence). This CDR3 has 16 residues. The junction had 6 bases not matched to a gene; V was cut back by 3 bases and J by 2 bases. CDR3 nucleotide sequence: TGTGCCAGTAGTATCCCTCTACTAGCGGCCTACAATGAGCAGTTCTTC. Translating it yields CASSIPLLAAYNEQFF.